The present T cell receptor beta chain was sequenced within a study of blood T cell repertoires in COVID-19. Study overall: Some COVID-19 samples were acute and others convalescent; all came from the United States, Italy and Spain. The cDNA or gDNA used as material had been derived from T cells, B-cell-depleted T cells, or PBMCs.

How the authors handled the data: Estimates of nucleated cell counts were drawn from the amplification of reference gene primers. Assay used: immunoSEQ multiplex PCR; TCRdb lists only in-frame clones, some missing. That table is the source of V, J and clone size, and D and trimming were worked out from the DNA. The table lists approximately 180,000 clones, more than 70% of them singletons. The CDR3 has 14 amino acids. V dropped 7 bases and J dropped 5; count of bases not matched to a gene: 10. This clone was observed a handful of times. The sequence derives from a human donor in a cohort sampled during active COVID-19. The sequenced sample was peripheral blood. This chain uses TRBV23-1 with TRBJ2-7; TRBD2 aligns across 8 bases. TRBV23-1 is an open reading frame, and its role is uncertain. The CDR3 nucleotides are TGCGCCAGCATCCCCGGGACTAGAGTAAACGAGCAGTACTTC. Its protein product is CASIPGTRVNEQYF.